The next 6 T cell receptor beta chains were all read from a single sample in a study of identical twins. TCRdb independently ran MiXCR on the 5' RACE reads; one entry per CDR3 protein. The repertoire holds roughly 350,000 distinct CDR3 sequences, approximately 8.7% seen once, with roughly 9% in the top ten. The sample comprised naive T cells sorted from blood. The receptors come from a woman aged 45-60 years in good health.

This clonotype was found a few times. The rearrangement links TRBV6-5 to TRBJ2-7; 11 nucleotides agree with TRBD1. Germline V gene lookup returns CDR1 MNHEY and CDR2 SVGAGI. This CDR3 is 13 amino acids long. The ends lost 2 bases at V and 7 bases at J; junction bases unmatched: 1. This chain's CDR3 is CASSYGTGGEQYF. In DNA, the CDR3 is TGTGCCAGCAGTTACGGGACAGGGGGAGAGCAGTACTTC.

The CDR3 protein is CSARRDFSYEQYF. CDR3 coding DNA: TGCAGTGCTAGAAGGGACTTCTCCTACGAGCAGTACTTC. The V call is TRBV20-1, the J call TRBJ2-7; a possible D gene is TRBD2 (6 bases). Germline V gives CDR1 DFQATT, CDR2 SNEGSKA (reference sequence). The CDR3 runs to 13 residues. The V and J ends lost 2 bases and 0 bases respectively, with 8 bases between them.

This clonotype was counted a few times. The chain employs TRBV12-3 or TRBV12-4 and TRBJ2-3; tentatively, D is TRBD1 or TRBD2 (6 bases each). Trimming took 8 bases from V and 6 from J, leaving 9 bases between them. CDR3 length: 11 residues. This CDR3 reads CASGGPDTQYF. The CDR3 DNA reads as TGTGCCAGCGGGGGGCCGGATACGCAGTATTTT.

The chain joins TRBV5-1 to TRBJ2-7, with a possible D match to TRBD1 (6 bases). V was shortened by 1 base and J by 6 bases, with 17 bases between the two germline ends. There are 15 residues in the CDR3. Germline assignment: CDR1 SGHRS and CDR2 YFSETQ. CDR3 DNA: TGCGCCAGCAGCTTGAGAACTCAGACAGGTTTCGAGCAGTACTTC. Translation: CASSLRTQTGFEQYF. The full variable domain, rest sourced from reference TRBV5-1 and TRBJ2-7, is KAGVTQTPRYLIKTRGQQVTLSCSPISGHRSVSWYQQTPGQGLQFLFEYFSETQRNKGNFPGRFSGRQFSNSRSEMNVSTLELGDSALYLCASSLRTQTGFEQYFGPGTRLTVT.

This clonotype has at least ten counts. This chain links TRBV29-1 with TRBJ2-3; maybe TRBD1 (6 bases). V shed 6 bases and J shed 4 bases, with 11 bases lying between them. The CDR3 is 12 residues long. CDR1 and CDR2 (germline): SQVTM, ANQGSEA. CDR3 sequence reads: CSVETGPDTQYF. DNA of the CDR3: TGCAGCGTGGAAACAGGGCCAGATACGCAGTATTTT.

The chain uses TRBV7-8 and TRBJ2-2; weak D call: TRBD2 (5 bases). Germline CDR1 and CDR2: SGHVS and FQNEAQ. There are 18 residues in the CDR3. V dropped 4 bases and J dropped 1 base, with 19 bases sitting between them. The CDR3 DNA reads TGTGCCAGCAGCTCCCCACGGGAAAGTGATGTGAACACCGGGGAGCTGTTTTTT. Protein sequence: CASSSPRESDVNTGELFF.